The rows below give T cell receptor beta chains drawn from one sample of a study of identical twins. TCRdb processed the 5' RACE reads anew with MiXCR; each CDR3 protein has one entry. The sample holds fewer than 500,000 distinct CDR3 sequences, 24% seen once. The data were also submitted as part of a second study, on T cells expressing NK-cell markers.

Sample: CD4+ T cells sorted from blood. These receptors were taken from a woman aged 18-29 years in good health. The CDR3 runs from the conserved cysteine through the conserved F or W. Each record gives: clone size, V gene, J gene, D gene, CDR3 DNA, CDR3 protein. A D gene is named only where the DNA matches it firmly. Not all rows give a size; the values are once, few, many and, for expanded clones, a class.

>.|TRBV20-1|TRBJ1-1|.
TGCAGTGCCCCCATCCCTTCGAACACTGAAGCTTTCTTT
CSAPIPSNTEAFF
>.|TRBV12-3/TRBV12-4|TRBJ2-7|TRBD2
TGTGCCAGCAGTTTCGGCGGGAGGTACTACGAGCAGTACTTC
CASSFGGRYYEQYF
>once|TRBV12-3/TRBV12-4|TRBJ2-3|TRBD2
TGTGCCAGCAGTCGGACTAGCGGGGGGGCTATAGATACGCAGTATTTT
CASSRTSGGAIDTQYF
>few|TRBV20-1|TRBJ2-3|TRBD2
TGCAGTGCTCCCCTAGCGGGAGTGACAGATACGCAGTATTTT
CSAPLAGVTDTQYF
>few|TRBV9|TRBJ2-1|.
TGTGCCAGCAGCGTAGTTTCCTATGAGCAGTTCTTC
CASSVVSYEQFF
>few|TRBV20-1|TRBJ2-5|.
TGCAGTGCTAGAGGGCCCTCCCGGGAGACCCAGTACTTC
CSARGPSRETQYF
>few|TRBV25-1|TRBJ2-6|TRBD1
TGTGCCAGCAAAGGGACAGGGGGGTCTGGGGCCAACGTCCTGACTTTC
CASKGTGGSGANVLTF
>.|TRBV7-2|TRBJ1-1|TRBD1
TGTGCCAGCAGCTCCCAGGGGGGCAGCACCACTGAAGCTTTCTTT
CASSSQGGSTTEAFF
>.|TRBV6-2/TRBV6-3|TRBJ2-5|TRBD2
TGTGCCAGTGTTCAGCGGGAGAGAGGGGAGACCCAGTACTTC
CASVQRERGETQYF
>.|TRBV25-1|TRBJ2-4|.
TGTGCCAGCAGTGATGCGGGGTCTGGCAAAAACATTCAGTACTTC
CASSDAGSGKNIQYF
>few|TRBV29-1|TRBJ2-1|.
TGCAGCGTTGGGAATATAGGGAATGAGCAGTTCTTC
CSVGNIGNEQFF
>.|TRBV29-1|TRBJ1-2|TRBD1
TGCAGCGTAACGATTGGACAGGGGTCCGGCTACACCTTC
CSVTIGQGSGYTF
>.|TRBV20-1|TRBJ1-6|.
TGCAGTGCTAGTGGGAGATGGGGACGGGATAATTCACCCCTCCACTTT
CSASGRWGRDNSPLHF
>few|TRBV20-1|TRBJ2-3|.
TGCAGTGCTAGAGATGTAGTAGATACGCAGTATTTT
CSARDVVDTQYF
>.|TRBV5-1|TRBJ2-6|.
TGCGCCAGCAGCTTGGTCCCTTCCGGGCCTGGGGCCAACGTCCTGACTTTC
CASSLVPSGPGANVLTF
>.|TRBV7-2|TRBJ2-1|.
TGTGCCAGCAGTTCTTTCAGGGGGGCATCCAACAATGAGCAGTTCTTC
CASSSFRGASNNEQFF
>.|TRBV7-3|TRBJ2-3|.
TGTGCCAGCAGCTTATTCGGAGCTAGCACAGATACGCAGTATTTT
CASSLFGASTDTQYF
>.|TRBV5-6|TRBJ2-2|TRBD1
TGTGCCAGCAGTCGGACAGGGGGTAGCACCGGGGAGCTGTTTTTT
CASSRTGGSTGELFF
>.|TRBV7-9|TRBJ1-1|.
TGTGCCAGCAGCTCCCGCGTTGCCCAGGGAAGAAACACTGAAGCTTTCTTT
CASSSRVAQGRNTEAFF
>.|TRBV9|TRBJ2-7|.
TGTGCCAGCAGCGTAGCGGGGGCCGGGGAGCAGTACTTC
CASSVAGAGEQYF
>few|TRBV20-1|TRBJ1-2|.
TGCAGTGCGGGGACGGGCTATGGCTACACCTTC
CSAGTGYGYTF
>few|TRBV3-1|TRBJ2-7|.
TGTGCCAGCAGCCGAGGAACTCCCGGTTTGGTTCCCAGCGAGCAGTACTTC
CASSRGTPGLVPSEQYF
>.|TRBV5-1|TRBJ1-5|.
TGCGCCAGCAGCGCTGCTGGGGGCAATCAGCCCCAGCATTTT
CASSAAGGNQPQHF
>few|TRBV6-1|TRBJ1-1|.
TGTGCCAGCAGCCAACCCCGACAGACGGCTGAAGCTTTCTTT
CASSQPRQTAEAFF
>.|TRBV7-2|TRBJ1-1|TRBD1
TGTGCCAGCAGCCTCATGATCCAGGGGGATACTGAAGCTTTCTTT
CASSLMIQGDTEAFF
>many|TRBV14|TRBJ1-1|.
TGTGCCAGCAGCCAAGTGGTGGTTGGAAACGCTTTCTTT
CASSQVVVGNAFF
>.|TRBV7-6|TRBJ1-5|.
TGTGCCAGCAGCACCACAGGAAACCAGCCCCAGCATTTT
CASSTTGNQPQHF
>.|TRBV20-1|TRBJ2-3|.
TGCAGTGCTAGAGGGAGCCTCGGGGGTACGCAGTATTTT
CSARGSLGGTQYF
>.|TRBV7-9|TRBJ1-4|.
TGTGCCAGCAACTTAAGGGGGGAAAAACTGTTTTTT
CASNLRGEKLFF
>once|TRBV6-1|TRBJ2-1|TRBD2
TGTGCCAGCGGGAGTAGCGGGGGATTTTACAATGAGCAGTTCTTC
CASGSSGGFYNEQFF
>.|TRBV6-5|TRBJ2-1|.
TGTGCCAGCAGTTACAGGCGGGACGCCAACAATGAGCAGTTCTTC
CASSYRRDANNEQFF
>.|TRBV5-1|TRBJ2-3|TRBD2
TGCGCCAGCAGCTTCGCGGGAGGGCCGGAAGATACGCAGTATTTT
CASSFAGGPEDTQYF
>few|TRBV20-1|TRBJ2-3|TRBD2
TGCAGTGCTACCGCCGGGACTAGCGGCGATACGCAGTATTTT
CSATAGTSGDTQYF
>.|TRBV7-6|TRBJ2-7|TRBD2
TGTGCCAGCAGCTTAGGACTAGCGGAGGCCTCCTACGAGCAGTACTTC
CASSLGLAEASYEQYF
>few|TRBV10-1|TRBJ2-1|.
TGCGCCAGCAGTGAAAGGATAAGGGACCGGGTGCAGTTCTTC
CASSERIRDRVQFF
>.|TRBV4-2|TRBJ1-2|TRBD1
TGTGCCAGCAGCCAGGCGGGGGACAGGTCTGGCTACACCTTC
CASSQAGDRSGYTF
>many|TRBV5-1|TRBJ2-7|.
TGCGCCAGCAGCTTGGACCTGGGACTCTCCGAGCAGTACTTC
CASSLDLGLSEQYF
>few|TRBV12-3/TRBV12-4|TRBJ2-7|TRBD1
TGTGCCAGCAGTCAGGGGACAGGTATTGGATACGAGCAGTACTTC
CASSQGTGIGYEQYF
>.|TRBV18|TRBJ2-1|.
TGTGCCAGCTCACTATCACCCAACAATGAGCAGTTCTTC
CASSLSPNNEQFF